The 10 T cell receptor beta chains reported below all come from one sample, sequenced in a study of T cells in Graves' hyperthyroidism and ophthalmopathy. Amplification targeted TCR beta CDR3 regions from RNA transcripts. First-round RT-PCR targeting the TCR CDR3 was performed with the HTBI primer set. TCRdb re-called the multiplex PCR reads with MiXCR, one entry per CDR3 protein. The sample shows roughly 240,000 distinct CDR3 sequences, roughly a quarter of them seen only once. Sequenced: blood. These receptors were collected from a woman aged 40-49 years with Graves' ophthalmopathy.

The chain employs TRBV5-1 and TRBJ1-6; 8 positions match TRBD1. V was pared by 2 bases and J by 7 bases, with 5 bases of the junction left unmatched. This CDR3 is 15 amino acids long. Germline values: CDR1 SGHRS, CDR2 YFSETQ. The CDR3 loop reads CASSFLQGGNSPLHF. As DNA, the CDR3 is TGCGCCAGCAGCTTTCTACAGGGGGGGAATTCACCCCTCCACTTT.

This clonotype showed up just once. One end of the junction varies from germline; a read error may be responsible. This chain links TRBV19 with TRBJ1-2, with 7 bases aligning to TRBD1. Germline V gives CDR1 LNHDA, CDR2 SQIVND (reference sequence). The CDR3 covers 14 residues. The DNA of the CDR3 is TGTGCCAGTAGACCCGCACAGGGGAACTATGGCTACATCTTC. Amino acids: CASRPAQGNYGYIF.

This clonotype was seen repeatedly, ten times or more. V usage is TRBV12-3 or TRBV12-4 and J usage is TRBJ2-5; 8 bases match TRBD1. V lost 5 bases and J lost 3; bases outside the gene matches: 8. The length of the CDR3 is 15 residues. The CDR3: CASSLDRESEETQYF. The CDR3 DNA follows: TGTGCCAGCAGTCTGGACAGGGAATCCGAAGAGACCCAGTACTTC.

This clonotype was picked up many times. This rearrangement joins TRBV19 to TRBJ2-1, with a weak D call TRBD2 (6 bases). The CDR3 has 15 residues. V lost 0 bases and J 4 bases, leaving 10 bases between the germline ends. Looked up from germline, CDR1 is LNHDA and CDR2 is SQIVND (reference sequence). The CDR3: CASSIDSSEYNEQFF. CDR3 DNA sequence: TGTGCCAGTAGTATAGATTCTAGCGAGTACAATGAGCAGTTCTTC.

V and J are TRBV7-6 and TRBJ2-2; D is unresolved. The germline V gene encodes CDR1 SGHVS and CDR2 FNYEAQ. V dropped 1 base and J dropped 5 bases, with 8 bases sitting between them. The CDR3 is 14 amino acids. CDR3 in amino acids: CASSLVKVTGELFF. The CDR3 coding sequence is TGTGCCAGCAGCTTAGTCAAGGTGACCGGGGAGCTGTTTTTT.

This clonotype appeared many times. This rearrangement joins TRBV6-5 to TRBJ1-1; D uncertain. The CDR3 runs 14 residues. The germline V gene has CDR1 MNHEY and CDR2 SVGAGI. The ends were cut back, 5 bases at V and 0 bases at J, with 10 bases in the middle. CDR3 protein: CASSVPGMNTEAFF. In DNA form, the CDR3 reads TGTGCCAGCAGTGTACCGGGTATGAACACTGAAGCTTTCTTT.

This clonotype was seen only a few times. CDR3 DNA: TGTGCCAGCAGTTCGCAGTTGGCGGGGAAAGAGACCCAGTACTTC. It is translated as CASSSQLAGKETQYF. The chain uses TRBV28 and TRBJ2-5; TRBD2 is a possible D gene (6 bases). V was cut by 4 bases and J by 3 bases, with 15 bases left in between. The CDR3 contains 15 residues. The germline V gene has CDR1 MDHEN and CDR2 SYDVKM.

This clonotype was detected ten times or more. V and J are TRBV10-1 and TRBJ2-7, with 8 bases identical to TRBD2. Per germline, CDR1 WNHNN and CDR2 SYGVQD (reference sequence). This CDR3 is built from 14 residues. The J segment lost 2 bases and the V segment lost 3 bases, leaving 3 bases of the junction unmatched. The CDR3 region has the DNA TGCGCCAGCAGTGACGGGAGGGCCCCCTACGAGCAGTACTTC. Translation: CASSDGRAPYEQYF.

This clonotype was counted ten times or more. This rearrangement joins TRBV27 to TRBJ2-7, with D unclear. V was pared by 6 bases and J by 5 bases, with 17 bases between. The CDR3 is made up of 14 amino acids. The V gene's germline CDR1 is MNHEY and CDR2 SMNVEV (reference sequence). CDR3 protein: CASSTFSDPHEQYF. The CDR3 region has the DNA TGTGCCAGCAGCACCTTTTCGGACCCCCACGAGCAGTACTTC.

The rearrangement joins TRBV2 to TRBJ2-5; D unclear. The CDR3 has 14 amino acids. Germline-derived CDR1 and CDR2 are SNHLY and FYNNEI. V was trimmed by 6 bases and J by 1 base, leaving 12 bases between them. The CDR3 sequence is CASRVEFSQETQYF. DNA for the CDR3: TGTGCCAGCAGAGTAGAATTCTCCCAAGAGACCCAGTACTTC.